These 14 T cell receptor beta chains share one sample of origin, sequenced in a study of cytomegalovirus exposure and HLA in healthy donors. The PCR employed 60 Vbeta primers together with 13 Jbeta primers. The assay was immunoSEQ multiplex PCR, and TCRdb's table has in-frame clones only and misses some. In the table there are 30,000 to 40,000 clones, approximately 75% of which are singletons. Sequenced: PBMCs. These receptor sequences come from a man in his forties in good health and CMV-seronegative.

The genes are TRBV19 and TRBJ1-2, with D possibly matching TRBD1 (6 bases). V was shortened by 7 bases and J by 4 bases, with 16 bases between the two germline ends. Germline CDR1 LNHDA, CDR2 SQIVND (reference sequence). The CDR3 length is 14 residues. The CDR3 reads CASTPSGDFYGYTF. The CDR3 DNA reads as TGTGCCAGTACCCCGTCAGGGGATTTCTATGGCTACACCTTC.

J is TRBJ2-7 and V is TRBV29-1; possible D gene TRBD1, 5 bases. Germline CDR1 is SQVTM and CDR2 is ANQGSEA. V dropped 5 bases and J dropped 2 bases, with 7 bases sitting between them. The CDR3 is made up of 11 amino acids. This chain's CDR3 is CSVTGTYEQYF. CDR3 sequence (DNA): TGCAGCGTTACAGGTACCTACGAGCAGTACTTC.

The V gene is TRBV6-5, the J gene TRBJ2-5; possibly TRBD2 for D (6 bases). The J call could be wrong; TRBJ2-7 is a better fit for the DNA end. Looked up from germline, CDR1 is MNHEY and CDR2 is SVGAGI. This CDR3 has 15 residues. CDR3 protein: CASSYAQGGSYEQYF. The CDR3 bases are TGTGCCAGCAGTTACGCCCAGGGAGGTTCTTACGAGCAGTACTTC.

This chain uses TRBV5-4 with TRBJ1-2; 7 bases map to TRBD1. V lost 1 base and J lost 8; bases outside the gene matches: 5. CDR1 is SGHNT, CDR2 YYREEE, per germline (reference sequence). The CDR3 covers 13 residues. CDR3 bases: TGTGCCAGCAGCTTGACAGGGGCGCGAGGCTACACCTTC. Protein product: CASSLTGARGYTF.

This clone was detected only a few times. The genes are TRBV29-1 and TRBJ2-1; no firm D call. V gave up 2 bases and J gave up 6 bases, with 8 bases separating them. This CDR3 contains 12 residues. The V gene's germline CDR1 is SQVTM and CDR2 ANQGSEA. The CDR3 DNA follows: TGCAGCGTTGAAAGTACTCTCAATGAGCAGTTCTTC. Its protein product is CSVESTLNEQFF.

The chain carries TRBV4-1 and TRBJ2-5; 11 positions agree with TRBD1. Germline CDR1 MGHRA, CDR2 YSYEKL. The ends lost 1 base at V and 4 bases at J; junction bases unmatched: 2. There are 15 residues in the CDR3. CDR3 in amino acids: CASSQVGTGGETQYF. The CDR3, as DNA: TGCGCCAGCAGCCAAGTAGGGACAGGGGGAGAGACCCAGTACTTC.

This clone was picked up a small number of times. The chain employs TRBV6-5 and TRBJ2-2; D not certain. The V gene's germline CDR1 is MNHEY and CDR2 SVGAGI. Trimming pared 4 bases from V and 1 base from J, leaving 7 bases between. The CDR3 has 14 amino acids. CDR3: CASSLQMNTGELFF. The CDR3 coding sequence is TGTGCCAGCAGTTTACAGATGAACACCGGGGAGCTGTTTTTT.

The V call is TRBV2, the J call TRBJ1-3; D is perhaps TRBD1 (5 bases). Germline V lookup: CDR1 SNHLY, CDR2 FYNNEI. The CDR3 sequence is 13 residues long. Trimming cost V 11 bases and J 0 bases, with 11 bases left between them. This CDR3 is CAAGRGSGNTIYF. The CDR3, as DNA: TGTGCCGCGGGACGGGGCTCTGGAAACACCATATATTTT.

The chain combines TRBV14 with TRBJ2-7; TRBD1 matches at 7 bases. This CDR3 has 14 residues. Per germline, CDR1 SGHDN and CDR2 FVKESK. Germline trimming cut 4 bases from V and 4 bases from J; bases unmatched to any gene: 7. The CDR3 loop reads CASSPRTGVYEQYF. CDR3 nucleotides: TGTGCCAGCAGCCCAAGGACAGGAGTTTACGAGCAGTACTTC.

The chain carries TRBV7-2 and TRBJ2-7; 9 positions agree with TRBD1. Germline V lookup: CDR1 SGHTA, CDR2 FQGNSA. V gave up 4 bases and J gave up 2 bases; unmatched junction bases: 3. The CDR3 runs to 14 residues. The CDR3 bases are TGTGCCAGCAGCTCGGGACAGGGCCCCTACGAGCAGTACTTC. Its protein is CASSSGQGPYEQYF.

In its sample, this clone was seen a few times. V and J are TRBV7-9 and TRBJ1-1; 7 nucleotides align to TRBD1. Losses at the gene ends were 3 bases for V and 0 bases for J; bases not matched to a gene: 4. The germline V gene has CDR1 SEHNR and CDR2 FQNEAQ (reference sequence). This CDR3 has 15 residues. CDR3 region: CASSFTGDLNTEAFF. CDR3 bases: TGTGCCAGCAGCTTCACAGGGGATTTGAACACTGAAGCTTTCTTT.

This clone has just a few counts. This chain joins TRBV7-9 and TRBJ1-2; no clear D gene. From germline, CDR1 is SEHNR and CDR2 FQNEAQ (reference sequence). The CDR3 is 12 residues long. Trimming shortened V by 5 bases and J by 6 bases, and 10 bases separated the two germline ends. The CDR3 sequence is CASSVGQDGYTF. Here the CDR3 DNA reads TGTGCCAGCAGCGTAGGGCAGGATGGCTACACCTTC.

The rearrangement links TRBV11-2 to TRBJ1-1; D perhaps matches TRBD1 (6 bases). Trimming cost V 5 bases and J 5 bases, with 18 bases left between them. This CDR3 is built from 15 residues. Looked up from germline, CDR1 is SGHAT and CDR2 is FQNNGV. CDR3 amino acids: CASSQDSGWDTEAFF. CDR3 DNA: TGTGCCAGCAGCCAGGACAGCGGTTGGGATACTGAAGCTTTCTTT.

The chain joins TRBV9 to TRBJ1-1, with TRBD1 matching 9 bases. The V and J ends lost 3 bases and 5 bases, in that order; junction bases with no gene match: 5. CDR1 SGDLS and CDR2 YYNGEE come from the germline V gene. The CDR3 sequence is 14 residues long. The CDR3: CASSEQGAWTEAFF. The CDR3 coding sequence is TGTGCCAGCAGCGAACAGGGGGCATGGACTGAAGCTTTCTTT.